The T cell receptor beta chain under discussion was sequenced for a study of blood T cells in healthy people across ages. A second roughly 6 to 11 cycle PCR used barcoded and J-beta primers. TCRdb used MiXCR to reprocess the 5' RACE reads, holding one entry per CDR3 protein. The sample lists 780,000 or so distinct CDR3 sequences, approximately 25% seen once, with under 4.5% in the top ten. Remarks on this clonotype: A much larger clone lies a single base off, so this may be a read error.

The CDR3 length is 13 residues. Germline trimming cut 5 bases from V and 2 bases from J; bases unmatched to any gene: 5. The germline V gene has CDR1 DFQATT and CDR2 SNEGSKA (reference sequence). This same sample was also taken into another study, of T cells of mothers and their children.

The sample comprised blood. The TCR sequence derives from a boy younger than 18 in good health. The V and J genes are TRBV20-1 and TRBJ2-5, with TRBD1 matching 7 bases. This CDR3 reads CSAGPGQQETQYF. In DNA form, the CDR3 reads TGCAGTGCTGGACCGGGACAGCAAGAGACCCAGTACTTC.